This T cell receptor beta chain was sequenced during a study of beta chain features in type 1 diabetes. On the study more broadly: Healthy donors and patients had similar age, gender and cell yields.

Expressed TCRB transcripts were sequenced because the isolated RNA had all been reverse transcribed beforehand. The average output of naive, central memory and regulatory T cell samples was several million reads. Repertoires were generated with immunoSEQ multiplex PCR, while TCRdb's copy carries only in-frame clones and drops some. Among 200,000 to 250,000 clones, 16% were seen once, and the ten largest hold more than 0.075%. Study-level results: In every one of the four CD4+ subsets, TCRB CDR3s were moderately but significantly shorter in Type 1 diabetes patients.

CD45RO/CCR7/CD25/CD127/CD95/CD27 separated CD4+ naive, central memory, regulatory and stem cell-like memory cells by sorting. The V end lost 0 bases, the J end lost 6 bases, and 6 bases lay between the germline ends. This CDR3 contains 13 residues. Germline V CDR1 and CDR2: SEHNR, FQNEAQ (reference sequence). A remark on this clone: The antigen is not known. Distinct nucleotide sequences in the sample also encode this CDR3.

The sequenced sample consisted of naive CD4+ T cells from blood. This receptor was identified in a man aged 30 to 45 with type 1 diabetes. The chain combines TRBV7-9 with TRBJ2-1; perhaps TRBD2 as D (6 bases). CDR3 region: CASSLAEGNEQFF. CDR3 nucleotides: TGTGCCAGCAGCTTAGCGGAGGGCAATGAGCAGTTCTTC.